This T cell receptor beta chain is from a study of control samples from healthy donors and cancer patients. This CDR3 is 16 amino acids long. Germline CDR1 and CDR2: MNHNS and SASEGT. Trimming took off 2 bases at V and 0 bases at J, with 11 bases between the two ends. Profiled with immunoSEQ multiplex PCR; TCRdb holds only in-frame clones, not every one. The repertoire holds 100,000 to 150,000 clones, with more than 75% as singletons. Sequencing was carried out using blood. This receptor was identified in a man aged 18 to 29 in good health. The chain combines TRBV6-1 with TRBJ1-5; D possibly corresponds to TRBD1 (6 bases). This chain's CDR3 is CASSELPGVSNQPQHF. The CDR3 coding sequence is TGTGCCAGCAGTGAATTACCAGGGGTTAGCAATCAGCCCCAGCATTTT.